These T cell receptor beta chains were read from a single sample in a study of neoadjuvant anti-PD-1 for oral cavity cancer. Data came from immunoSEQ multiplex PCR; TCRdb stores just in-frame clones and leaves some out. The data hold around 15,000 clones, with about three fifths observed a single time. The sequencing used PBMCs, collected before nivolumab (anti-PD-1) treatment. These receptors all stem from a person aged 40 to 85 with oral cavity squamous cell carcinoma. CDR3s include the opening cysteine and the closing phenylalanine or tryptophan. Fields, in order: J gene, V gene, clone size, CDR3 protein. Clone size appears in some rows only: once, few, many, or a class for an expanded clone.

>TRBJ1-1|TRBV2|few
CASSLRGQGGTEAFF
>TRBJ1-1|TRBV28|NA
CASTLPTGGAWDTEAFF
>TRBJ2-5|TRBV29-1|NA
CSVERTAQETQYF
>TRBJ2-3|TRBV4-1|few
CASSATTSEADTQYF
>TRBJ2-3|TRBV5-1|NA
CASSPGQLTGTDTQYF
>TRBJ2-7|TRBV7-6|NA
CASRDATDEQYF
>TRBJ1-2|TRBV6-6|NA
CASSYARTSDYGYTF
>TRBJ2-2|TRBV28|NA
CASSLWATGFANTGELFF
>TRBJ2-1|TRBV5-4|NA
CASSPGPGVNEQFF
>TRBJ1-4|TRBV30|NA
CAWSAGSGGSGEKLFF
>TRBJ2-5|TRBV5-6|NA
CASARDFPGETQYF
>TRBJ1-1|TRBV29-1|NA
CSVEDYTGTEAFF
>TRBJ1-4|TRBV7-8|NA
CASSLRQGAGEKLFF
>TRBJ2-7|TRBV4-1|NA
CASSLYPLDEQYF
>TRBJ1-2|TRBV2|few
CASRGQGYGYTF
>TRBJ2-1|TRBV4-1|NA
CASSQDRNTYNEQFF
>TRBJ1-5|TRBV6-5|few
CASSYGGQGYQPQHF
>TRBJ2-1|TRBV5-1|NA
CASSLVGQSYNEQFF
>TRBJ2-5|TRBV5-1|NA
CASSQTASGETQYF
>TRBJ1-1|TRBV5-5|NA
CASSWGTGRANTEAFF
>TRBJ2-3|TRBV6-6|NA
CASSPVASTDTQYF
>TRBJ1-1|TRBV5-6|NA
CASSLGGNTEAFF
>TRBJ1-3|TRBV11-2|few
CASSFPDTIYF
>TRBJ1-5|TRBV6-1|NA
CASSDVQGNQPQHF
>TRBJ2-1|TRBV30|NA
CAWSVQYNEQFF
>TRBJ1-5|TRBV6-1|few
CASTERGNQPQHF
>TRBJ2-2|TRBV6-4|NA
CASSDGGSYTGELFF
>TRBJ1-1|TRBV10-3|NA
CAISGGTDYTEAFF
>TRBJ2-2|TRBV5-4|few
CASSLGPEVAGELFF
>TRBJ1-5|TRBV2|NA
CASNTEGARQPQHF
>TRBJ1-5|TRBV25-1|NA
CASSGTGGGVNQPQHF
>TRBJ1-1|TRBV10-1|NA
CASSEGRWTEAFF
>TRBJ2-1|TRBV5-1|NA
CASSGEGPYNEQFF
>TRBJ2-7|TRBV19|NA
CASSIGTGQSSYEQYF
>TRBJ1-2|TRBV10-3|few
CAISDAVFLSYTF
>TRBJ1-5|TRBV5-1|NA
CASSSTGGAEQPQHF
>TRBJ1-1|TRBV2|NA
CASTAGPSGTEAFF
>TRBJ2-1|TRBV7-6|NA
CASSSLGGIYEQFF
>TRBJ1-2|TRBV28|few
CASSFTHGYTF
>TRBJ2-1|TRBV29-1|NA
CSVSLIAGEVSNEQFF
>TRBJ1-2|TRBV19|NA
CASSFGTGNYGYTF